The TCR beta chain described here comes from a study of PD-1 blockade in classical Hodgkin lymphoma. Overall study results and limits: At C4D1, TCR diversity had climbed significantly for CD4+ cells, though not for CD8+ cells.

As regards this clone: Its antigen is as yet unknown.

The time point here: cycle 4 day 1 (C4D1), after more than five weeks of nivolumab. Relapse after autologous stem cell transplantation occurred in every patient, and brentuximab vedotin exposure varied. The data were produced by immunoSEQ multiplex PCR, yet TCRdb's version contains in-frame clones alone and is incomplete. The table lists about 38,000 clones, 77% of them singletons. The V segment lost 3 bases and the J segment 6 bases; nucleotides outside the gene matches: 11. The CDR3 contains 18 residues. CDR1 is SNHLY and CDR2 is FYNNEI in the germline V gene. This chain links TRBV2 with TRBJ2-5; 15 bases match TRBD2. Sample: peripheral blood mononuclear cells (PBMCs), taken before the fourth cycle of nivolumab. The sequence derives from a human donor with classical Hodgkin lymphoma. CDR3 sequence: CASSDLQGTSGGRKTQYF. The CDR3 DNA is TGTGCCAGCAGTGATCTCCAGGGGACTAGCGGGGGGAGAAAGACCCAGTACTTC.